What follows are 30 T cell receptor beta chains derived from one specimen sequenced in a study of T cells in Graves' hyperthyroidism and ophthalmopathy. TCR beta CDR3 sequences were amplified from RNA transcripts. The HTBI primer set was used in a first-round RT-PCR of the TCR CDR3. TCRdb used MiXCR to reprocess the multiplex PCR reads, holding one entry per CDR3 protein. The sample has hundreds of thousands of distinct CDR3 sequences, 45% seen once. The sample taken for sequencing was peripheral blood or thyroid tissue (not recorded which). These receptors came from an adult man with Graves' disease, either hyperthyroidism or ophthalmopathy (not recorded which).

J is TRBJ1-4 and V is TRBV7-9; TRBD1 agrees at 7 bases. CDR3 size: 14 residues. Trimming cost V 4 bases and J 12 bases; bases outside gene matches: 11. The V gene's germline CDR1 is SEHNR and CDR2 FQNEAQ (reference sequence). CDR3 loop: CASSSDRALGQLFF. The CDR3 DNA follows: TGTGCCAGCAGCTCAGACAGGGCTTTGGGGCAACTGTTTTTT.

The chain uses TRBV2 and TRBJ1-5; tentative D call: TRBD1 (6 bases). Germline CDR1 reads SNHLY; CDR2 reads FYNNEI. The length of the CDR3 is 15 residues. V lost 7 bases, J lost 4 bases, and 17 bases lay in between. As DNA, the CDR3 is TGTGCCAGCACTCAACAGGGCCTCGGGAATCAGCCCCAGCATTTT. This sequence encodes CASTQQGLGNQPQHF. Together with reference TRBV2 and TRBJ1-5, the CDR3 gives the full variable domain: EPEVTQTPSHQVTQMGQEVILRCVPISNHLYFYWYRQILGQKVEFLVSFYNNEISEKSEIFDDQFSVERPDGSNFTLKIRSTKLEDSAMYFCASTQQGLGNQPQHFGDGTRLSIL.

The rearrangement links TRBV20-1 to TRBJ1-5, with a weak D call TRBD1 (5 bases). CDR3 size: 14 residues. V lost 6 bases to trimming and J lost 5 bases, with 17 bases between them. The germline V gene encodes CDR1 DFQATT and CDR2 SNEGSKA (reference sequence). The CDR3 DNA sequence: TGCAGTGCCATCAGCGGGGGGTCGGATCAGCCCCAGCATTTT. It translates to CSAISGGSDQPQHF.

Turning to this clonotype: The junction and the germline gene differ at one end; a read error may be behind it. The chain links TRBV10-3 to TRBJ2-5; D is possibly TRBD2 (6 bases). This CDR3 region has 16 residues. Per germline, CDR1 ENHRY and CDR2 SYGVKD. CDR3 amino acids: CASSSPSRGTGETQYF. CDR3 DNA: TGTGCCAGCAGTTCCCCATCCCGGGGGACGGGGGAGACCCAGTACTTC.

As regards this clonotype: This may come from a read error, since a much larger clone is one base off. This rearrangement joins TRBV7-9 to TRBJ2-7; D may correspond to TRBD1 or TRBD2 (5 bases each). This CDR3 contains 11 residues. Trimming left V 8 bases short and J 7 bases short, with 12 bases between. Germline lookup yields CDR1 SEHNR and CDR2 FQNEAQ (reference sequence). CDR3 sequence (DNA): TGTGCCAGCGGCTCCTGGGGGGAGCAGTACTTC. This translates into CASGSWGEQYF. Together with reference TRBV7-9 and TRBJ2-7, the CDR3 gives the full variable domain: DTGVSQNPRHKITKRGQNVTFRCDPISEHNRLYWYRQTLGQGPEFLTYFQNEAQLEKSRLLSDRFSAERPKGSFSTLEIQRTEQGDSAMYLCASGSWGEQYFGPGTRLTVT.

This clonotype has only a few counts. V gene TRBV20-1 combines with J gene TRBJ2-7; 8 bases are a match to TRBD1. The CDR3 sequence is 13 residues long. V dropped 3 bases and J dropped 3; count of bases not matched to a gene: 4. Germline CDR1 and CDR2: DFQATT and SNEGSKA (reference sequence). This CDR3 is CSARTGEVYEQYF. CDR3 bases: TGCAGTGCTAGGACAGGGGAGGTCTACGAGCAGTACTTC.

CDR3 sequence reads: CASSLGEVRAQPQHF. DNA for the CDR3: TGTGCCAGCAGTCTAGGGGAAGTAAGGGCTCAGCCCCAGCATTTT. This sequence joins TRBV2 and TRBJ1-5; possible D gene TRBD1, 5 bases. This CDR3 contains 15 residues. The germline CDR1 and CDR2 sequences are SNHLY and FYNNEI. The V end was cut by 5 bases, the J end by 6 bases, with 17 bases between.

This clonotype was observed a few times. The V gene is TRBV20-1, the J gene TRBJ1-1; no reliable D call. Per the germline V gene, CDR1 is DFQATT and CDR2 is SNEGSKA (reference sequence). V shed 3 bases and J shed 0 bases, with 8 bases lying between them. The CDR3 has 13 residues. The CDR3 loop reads CSASGILNTEAFF. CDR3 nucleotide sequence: TGCAGTGCTAGTGGGATTTTGAACACTGAAGCTTTCTTT.

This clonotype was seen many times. This CDR3 is CATSDPAAPNQPQHF. The CDR3 nucleotides are TGTGCCACCAGTGACCCCGCGGCCCCGAATCAGCCCCAGCATTTT. The rearrangement links TRBV24-1 to TRBJ1-5; D gene unclear. This CDR3 comprises 15 residues. CDR1 KGHDR and CDR2 SFDVKD come from the germline V gene. V lost 4 bases and J 4 bases, leaving 13 bases between the germline ends.

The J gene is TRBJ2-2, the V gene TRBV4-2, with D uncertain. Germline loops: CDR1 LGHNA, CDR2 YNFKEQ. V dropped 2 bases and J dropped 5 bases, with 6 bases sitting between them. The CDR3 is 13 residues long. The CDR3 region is CASSQSWTGELFF. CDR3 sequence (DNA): TGTGCCAGCAGCCAATCATGGACCGGGGAGCTGTTTTTT.

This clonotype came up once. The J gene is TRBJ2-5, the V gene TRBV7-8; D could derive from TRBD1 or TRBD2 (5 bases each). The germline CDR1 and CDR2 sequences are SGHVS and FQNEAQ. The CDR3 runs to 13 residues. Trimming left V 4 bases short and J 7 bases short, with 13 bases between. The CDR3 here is CASSSGWGATQYF. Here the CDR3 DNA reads TGTGCCAGCAGCTCGGGGTGGGGCGCGACCCAGTACTTC.

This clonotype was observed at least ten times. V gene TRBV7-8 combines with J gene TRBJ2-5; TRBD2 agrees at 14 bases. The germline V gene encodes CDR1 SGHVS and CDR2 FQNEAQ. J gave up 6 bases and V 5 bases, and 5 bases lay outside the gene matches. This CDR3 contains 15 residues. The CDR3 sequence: CASSPGTSGGKTQYF. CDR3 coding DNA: TGTGCCAGCAGCCCCGGGACTAGCGGGGGAAAGACCCAGTACTTC.

The CDR3 DNA reads as TGCGCCAGCAGTGAAGGGACAGGGGGGCGCGAGGATTCACCCCTCCACTTT. Protein product: CASSEGTGGREDSPLHF. J is TRBJ1-6 and V is TRBV10-2; 11 bases fit TRBD1. The CDR3 spans 17 residues. CDR1 is WSHSY, CDR2 SAAADI, per germline. J was trimmed by 8 bases and V by 3 bases; bases with no gene match: 9.

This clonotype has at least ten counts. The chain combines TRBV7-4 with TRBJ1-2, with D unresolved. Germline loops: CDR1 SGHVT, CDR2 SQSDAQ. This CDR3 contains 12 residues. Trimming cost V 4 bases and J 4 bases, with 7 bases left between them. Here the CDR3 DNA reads TGTGCCAGCAGCTGGGCAGGCTATGGCTACACCTTC. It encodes CASSWAGYGYTF.

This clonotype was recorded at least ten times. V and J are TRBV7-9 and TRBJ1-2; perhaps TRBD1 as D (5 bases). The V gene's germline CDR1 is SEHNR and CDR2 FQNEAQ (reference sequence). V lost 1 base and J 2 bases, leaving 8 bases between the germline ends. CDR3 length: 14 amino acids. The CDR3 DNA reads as TGTGCCAGCAGCTTAGAGTCAGGGAACTATGGCTACACCTTC. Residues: CASSLESGNYGYTF.

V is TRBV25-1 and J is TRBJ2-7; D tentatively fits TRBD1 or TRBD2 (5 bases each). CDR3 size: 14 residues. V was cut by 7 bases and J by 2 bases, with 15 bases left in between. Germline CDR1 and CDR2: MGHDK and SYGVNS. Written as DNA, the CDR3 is TGTGCCAGCAATTCACACATGGGGGCCTACGAGCAGTACTTC. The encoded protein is CASNSHMGAYEQYF.

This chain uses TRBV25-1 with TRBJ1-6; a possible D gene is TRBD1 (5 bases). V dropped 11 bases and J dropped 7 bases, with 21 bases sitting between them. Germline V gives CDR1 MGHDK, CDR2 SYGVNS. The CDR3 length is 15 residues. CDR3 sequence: CAWSAGPTLNSPLHF. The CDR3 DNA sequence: TGTGCCTGGAGCGCGGGACCGACCTTGAATTCACCCCTCCACTTT. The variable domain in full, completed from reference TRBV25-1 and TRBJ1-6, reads EADIYQTPRYLVIGTGKKITLECSQTMGHDKMYWYQQDPGMELHLIHYSYGVNSTEKGDLSSESTVSRIRTEHFPLTLESARPSHTSQYLCAWSAGPTLNSPLHFGNGTRLTVT.

The CDR3 region is CASRTGYSPLHF. The CDR3 nucleotides read TGTGCCAGTAGGACGGGTTATTCACCCCTCCACTTT. The chain employs TRBV11-2 and TRBJ1-6, with unresolved D. Germline CDR1 SGHAT, CDR2 FQNNGV. This CDR3 comprises 12 residues. V lost 9 bases, J lost 8 bases, and 11 bases lay in between.

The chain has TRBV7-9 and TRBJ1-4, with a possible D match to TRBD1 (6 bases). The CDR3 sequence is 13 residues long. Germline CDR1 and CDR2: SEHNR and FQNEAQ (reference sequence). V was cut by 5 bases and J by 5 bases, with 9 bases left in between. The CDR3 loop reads CASSERGNEKLFF. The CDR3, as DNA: TGTGCCAGCAGCGAGAGGGGGAATGAAAAACTGTTTTTT.

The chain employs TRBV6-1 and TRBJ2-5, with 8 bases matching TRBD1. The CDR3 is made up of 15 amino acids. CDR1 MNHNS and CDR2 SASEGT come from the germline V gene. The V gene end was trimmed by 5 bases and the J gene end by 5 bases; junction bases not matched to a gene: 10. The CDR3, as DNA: TGTGCCAGCAGTCCACTGGACAGGGTGGGGGAGACCCAGTACTTC. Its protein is CASSPLDRVGETQYF.

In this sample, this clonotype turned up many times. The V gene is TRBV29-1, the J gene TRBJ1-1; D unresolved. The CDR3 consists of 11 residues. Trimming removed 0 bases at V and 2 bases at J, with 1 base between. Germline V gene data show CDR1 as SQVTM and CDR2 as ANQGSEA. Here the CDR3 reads CSVEENTEAFF. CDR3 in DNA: TGCAGCGTTGAAGAAAACACTGAAGCTTTCTTT.

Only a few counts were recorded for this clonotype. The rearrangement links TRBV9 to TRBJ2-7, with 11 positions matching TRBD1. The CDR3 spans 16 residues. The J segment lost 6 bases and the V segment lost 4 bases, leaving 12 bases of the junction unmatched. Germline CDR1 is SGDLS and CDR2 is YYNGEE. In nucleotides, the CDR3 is TGTGCCAGCAGCAAGGGGGGGGACAGGGGGGCCCGCGAGCAGTACTTC. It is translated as CASSKGGDRGAREQYF.

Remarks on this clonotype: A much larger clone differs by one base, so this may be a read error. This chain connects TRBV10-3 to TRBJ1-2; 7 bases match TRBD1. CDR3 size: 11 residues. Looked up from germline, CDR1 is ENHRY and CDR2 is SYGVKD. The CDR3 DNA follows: TGTGTTGCAGGGGGTGTACGTGGCTACACCTTC. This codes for CVAGGVRGYTF.

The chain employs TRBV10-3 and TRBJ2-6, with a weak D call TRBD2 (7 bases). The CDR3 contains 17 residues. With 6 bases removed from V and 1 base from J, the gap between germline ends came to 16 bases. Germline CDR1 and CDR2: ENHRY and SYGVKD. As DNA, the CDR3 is TGTGCCATCAGCCCACACAGGGAGGGGTCTGGGGCCAACGTCCTGACTTTC. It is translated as CAISPHREGSGANVLTF.

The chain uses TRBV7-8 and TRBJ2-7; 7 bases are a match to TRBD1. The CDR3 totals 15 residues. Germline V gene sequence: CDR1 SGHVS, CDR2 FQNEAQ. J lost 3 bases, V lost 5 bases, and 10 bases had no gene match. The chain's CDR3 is CASSAGQVADYEQYF. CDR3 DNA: TGTGCCAGCAGCGCAGGACAGGTCGCGGACTACGAGCAGTACTTC.

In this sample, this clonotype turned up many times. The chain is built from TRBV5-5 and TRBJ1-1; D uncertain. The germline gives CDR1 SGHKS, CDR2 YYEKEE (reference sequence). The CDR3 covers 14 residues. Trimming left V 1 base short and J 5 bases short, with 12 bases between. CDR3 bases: TGTGCCAGCAGCTTGCCAGGTGCGGCGACTGAAGCTTTCTTT. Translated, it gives CASSLPGAATEAFF.

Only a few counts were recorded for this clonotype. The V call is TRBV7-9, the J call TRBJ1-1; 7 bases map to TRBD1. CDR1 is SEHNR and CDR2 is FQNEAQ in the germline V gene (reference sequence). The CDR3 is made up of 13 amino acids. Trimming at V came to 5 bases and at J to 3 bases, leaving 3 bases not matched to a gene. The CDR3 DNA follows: TGTGCCAGCAGCGACGACAGGGACACTGAAGCTTTCTTT. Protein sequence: CASSDDRDTEAFF.

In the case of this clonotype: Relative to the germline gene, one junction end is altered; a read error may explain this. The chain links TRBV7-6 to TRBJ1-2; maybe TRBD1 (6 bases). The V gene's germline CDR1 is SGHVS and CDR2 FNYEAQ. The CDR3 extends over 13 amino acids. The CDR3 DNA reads TGTGCCAGCATGTCAGGGGCCAACTATGGCCACACCTTC. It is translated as CASMSGANYGHTF.

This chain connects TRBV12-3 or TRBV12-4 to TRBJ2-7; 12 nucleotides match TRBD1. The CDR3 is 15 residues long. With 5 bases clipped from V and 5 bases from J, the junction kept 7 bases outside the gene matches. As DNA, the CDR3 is TGTGCCAGCAGTCGGGACAGGGGGCTATTCGACGAGCAGTACTTC. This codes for CASSRDRGLFDEQYF.

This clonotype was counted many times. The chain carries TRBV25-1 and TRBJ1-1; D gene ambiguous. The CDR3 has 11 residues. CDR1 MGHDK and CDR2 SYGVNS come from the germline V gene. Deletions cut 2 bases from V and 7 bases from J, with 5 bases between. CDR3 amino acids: CASSELGEAFF. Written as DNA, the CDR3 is TGTGCCAGCAGTGAACTAGGTGAAGCTTTCTTT. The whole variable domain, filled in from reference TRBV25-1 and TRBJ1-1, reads EADIYQTPRYLVIGTGKKITLECSQTMGHDKMYWYQQDPGMELHLIHYSYGVNSTEKGDLSSESTVSRIRTEHFPLTLESARPSHTSQYLCASSELGEAFFGQGTRLTVV.